Presented here are 32 T cell receptor beta chains from one specimen sequenced in a study of blood T cells in healthy people across ages. Together with a sample-barcoded 5' primer, a J-beta primer mix was included in a second PCR lasting roughly 6 to 12 cycles. TCRdb re-analysed the 5' RACE reads in MiXCR, keeping a single row per CDR3 protein. Here the sample spans around 320,000 distinct CDR3 sequences, about 25% being singletons. The specimen sequenced was blood. The receptors were sampled from a woman aged 70-85 years in good health.

V and J are TRBV28 and TRBJ2-1; D may be TRBD1 (6 bases). Germline CDR1 MDHEN, CDR2 SYDVKM. V gave up 6 bases and J gave up 7 bases, with 13 bases separating them. The CDR3 spans 13 residues. Here the CDR3 DNA reads TGTGCCAGCAGCACGACTCAGGGGAATGAGCAGTTCTTC. Translation: CASSTTQGNEQFF.

The V call is TRBV5-1, the J call TRBJ2-5, with D maybe TRBD2 (5 bases). V was cut by 4 bases and J by 2 bases, with 18 bases left in between. Germline-derived CDR1 and CDR2 are SGHRS and YFSETQ. CDR3 length: 16 residues. DNA of the CDR3: TGCGCCAGCAGCCCGGGGAGCCAGGTGGTTCAAGAGACCCAGTACTTC. This codes for CASSPGSQVVQETQYF.

V and J are TRBV12-3 or TRBV12-4 and TRBJ1-6, with a tentative D call TRBD1 (5 bases). The CDR3 runs 15 residues. Trimming removed 9 bases from V and 3 bases from J, with 15 bases in between. The CDR3 spells CASKRIDSYNSPLHF. The DNA of the CDR3 is TGTGCCAGTAAGAGGATTGACAGCTATAATTCACCCCTCCACTTT.

V usage is TRBV29-1 and J usage is TRBJ2-1; D tentatively fits TRBD1 or TRBD2 (5 bases each). The V gene lost 6 bases and the J gene lost 0 bases, with 15 bases spanning the gap. The CDR3 has 15 residues. Germline V gene lookup returns CDR1 SQVTM and CDR2 ANQGSEA. Here the CDR3 DNA reads TGCAGCGTCGGAAATGGGGGAGTCTCCTACAATGAGCAGTTCTTC. This encodes CSVGNGGVSYNEQFF.

The chain couples TRBV5-5 to TRBJ1-5; no firm D call. The CDR3 has 15 amino acids. The germline V gene has CDR1 SGHKS and CDR2 YYEKEE (reference sequence). V was cut by 0 bases and J by 7 bases, with 14 bases left in between. Here the CDR3 DNA reads TGTGCCAGCAGCTTGGACGGGAGGGTCGAGCAGCCCCAGCATTTT. Amino acid sequence: CASSLDGRVEQPQHF. The variable domain in full, completed from reference TRBV5-5 and TRBJ1-5, reads DAGVTQSPTHLIKTRGQQVTLRCSPISGHKSVSWYQQVLGQGPQFIFQYYEKEERGRGNFPDRFSARQFPNYSSELNVNALLLGDSALYLCASSLDGRVEQPQHFGDGTRLSIL.

This clonotype was seen ten or more times. The chain is built from TRBV10-3 and TRBJ2-5, with D unresolved. The length of the CDR3 is 13 residues. Deletions cut 0 bases from V and 4 bases from J, with 6 bases between. Germline-derived CDR1 and CDR2 are ENHRY and SYGVKD. DNA for the CDR3: TGTGCCATCAGTGAGTCGTGGGGAGAGACCCAGTACTTC. As protein: CAISESWGETQYF.

The CDR3 bases are TGTGCCAGCAAAACCCTAGCGGGAGGAGAGACCCAGTACTTC. Translation: CASKTLAGGETQYF. The chain carries TRBV6-2 or TRBV6-3 and TRBJ2-5, with 11 bases matching TRBD2. Looked up from germline, CDR1 is MNHEY and CDR2 is SVGEGT. The J segment lost 4 bases and the V segment lost 7 bases, leaving 5 bases of the junction unmatched. This CDR3 has 14 amino acids.

This clonotype came up a few times. The chain couples TRBV29-1 to TRBJ2-5, with D perhaps given as TRBD1 or TRBD2 (5 bases each). Trimming pared 4 bases from V and 1 base from J, leaving 16 bases between. CDR3 length: 15 residues. The germline V gene encodes CDR1 SQVTM and CDR2 ANQGSEA. CDR3 coding DNA: TGCAGCGTTGGGAATGAGGGACGGACCCAAGAGACCCAGTACTTC. As protein: CSVGNEGRTQETQYF.

The V and J genes are TRBV19 and TRBJ2-3, with D possibly TRBD1 on 5 matching bases. V was trimmed by 4 bases and J by 6 bases, leaving 8 bases between them. Germline loops: CDR1 LNHDA, CDR2 SQIVND (reference sequence). The CDR3 has 12 residues. The CDR3 nucleotides are TGTGCCAGTAGTACCAGACAGGATACGCAGTATTTT. It yields the protein CASSTRQDTQYF.

This clonotype appeared many times. In DNA form, the CDR3 reads TGTGCCAGCAGTTTAGGCTCCTACAATGAGCAGTTCTTC. Translating gives CASSLGSYNEQFF. The rearrangement uses TRBV28 and TRBJ2-1, with D hard to call. There are 13 residues in the CDR3. Between the trimmed V and J ends, which lost 2 bases and 0 bases, there was a span of 2 bases. Per the germline V gene, CDR1 is MDHEN and CDR2 is SYDVKM.

This clonotype was seen more than once but under ten times. The chain is built from TRBV2 and TRBJ2-7; D perhaps matches TRBD1 (5 bases). The V end was cut by 3 bases, the J end by 6 bases, with 12 bases between. In germline, CDR1 is SNHLY, CDR2 FYNNEI. The CDR3 contains 13 residues. Written as DNA, the CDR3 is TGTGCCAGCAGTGATAGCCAGGGCGGCGAGCAGTACTTC. Its protein is CASSDSQGGEQYF.

This clonotype was counted many times. The V call is TRBV29-1, the J call TRBJ2-4; D remains unclear. Germline CDR1 reads SQVTM; CDR2 reads ANQGSEA. The length of the CDR3 is 13 residues. V dropped 5 bases and J dropped 2 bases, with 10 bases sitting between them. CDR3 region: CSVFQRTKNIQYF. The CDR3 nucleotides read TGCAGCGTTTTTCAGAGGACCAAAAACATTCAGTACTTC.

This sequence joins TRBV28 and TRBJ2-7, with a possible D match to TRBD2 (6 bases). Matching the DNA end better, TRBJ2-5 makes the J call doubtful. This CDR3 is 11 amino acids long. Per germline, CDR1 MDHEN and CDR2 SYDVKM. The CDR3 coding sequence is TGTGCCAGCCCGGGAGTGGAGACCCAGTACTTC. Its translation is CASPGVETQYF.

In this sample, this clonotype turned up a few times. The chain is built from TRBV11-2 and TRBJ2-5; 9 bases align to TRBD2. The germline V gene has CDR1 SGHAT and CDR2 FQNNGV. The trim removed 3 bases at V and 11 bases at J, leaving 10 bases unmatched. The CDR3 sequence is 14 residues long. CDR3 region: CASSLGGRAGEQYF. The CDR3, as DNA: TGTGCCAGCAGCTTGGGCGGGAGGGCCGGAGAGCAGTACTTC.

The chain carries TRBV5-1 and TRBJ1-2, with 7 bases aligning to TRBD1. The CDR3 is made up of 16 amino acids. Germline V gene data show CDR1 as SGHRS and CDR2 as YFSETQ. V lost 3 bases and J lost 3; bases outside the gene matches: 11. CDR3 protein: CASSSSPSGQYYGYTF. The CDR3 bases are TGCGCCAGCAGCTCCTCACCTTCGGGACAGTACTATGGCTACACCTTC. The full variable domain, completed using reference TRBV5-1 and TRBJ1-2, is KAGVTQTPRYLIKTRGQQVTLSCSPISGHRSVSWYQQTPGQGLQFLFEYFSETQRNKGNFPGRFSGRQFSNSRSEMNVSTLELGDSALYLCASSSSPSGQYYGYTFGSGTRLTVV.

Concerning this clonotype itself: A read error may account for a junction end that differs from germline. This chain joins TRBV3-1 and TRBJ1-1, with 7 bases that match TRBD1. Germline V gene data show CDR1 as LGHDT and CDR2 as YNNKEL (reference sequence). The CDR3 spans 18 residues. The CDR3 region is CASSQVRGRVPLNTEAFF. The CDR3 region has the DNA TGTGCCAGCAGCCAAGTAAGGGGGCGCGTACCCTTGAACACTGAAGCCTTCTTT.

This chain links TRBV4-3 with TRBJ2-5; D is uncertain. The end of the DNA aligns better with TRBJ2-7, so the J call may be wrong. The V gene's germline CDR1 is LGHNA and CDR2 YSLEER. The CDR3 is 14 residues long. This CDR3 is CASSQVNSPYEQYF. The CDR3 DNA is TGCGCCAGCAGCCAAGTGAATTCTCCCTACGAGCAGTACTTC.

The rearrangement uses TRBV27 and TRBJ2-5, with D possibly being TRBD1 or TRBD2 (5 bases each). The J call is in doubt because the DNA end fits TRBJ2-1 better. Germline CDR1 and CDR2: MNHEY and SMNVEV (reference sequence). The CDR3 loop spans 12 amino acids. The CDR3 spells CASSWDGDEQFF. In nucleotides, the CDR3 is TGTGCCAGCAGTTGGGACGGCGATGAGCAGTTCTTC.

This clonotype showed up just a few times. The chain recombines TRBV7-3 with TRBJ1-1; TRBD1 is a possible D gene (5 bases). Trimming took off 6 bases at V and 1 base at J, with 12 bases between the two ends. The length of the CDR3 is 14 residues. CDR1 is SGHTA and CDR2 is FQGTGA in the germline V gene. The CDR3 spells CASRARQQNTEAFF. In DNA, the CDR3 is TGTGCCAGCAGGGCCCGACAGCAGAACACTGAAGCTTTCTTT.

This clonotype has just a few counts. The chain has TRBV20-1 and TRBJ2-1; 14 nucleotides match TRBD2. Trimming cost V 6 bases and J 6 bases; bases outside gene matches: 7. The CDR3 is 15 amino acids. Germline V gene data show CDR1 as DFQATT and CDR2 as SNEGSKA (reference sequence). CDR3 bases: TGCAGTGCCCGGACCGGACTAGCGGGAGGCAATGAGCAGTTCTTC. The encoded protein is CSARTGLAGGNEQFF.

This clonotype was found a few times. This chain connects TRBV5-1 to TRBJ2-5; 8 bases fit TRBD1. Germline CDR1 reads SGHRS; CDR2 reads YFSETQ. This CDR3 has 14 residues. The J segment lost 4 bases and the V segment lost 3 bases, leaving 5 bases of the junction unmatched. The CDR3, as DNA: TGCGCCAGCAGCTGGACAGGGAATGGAGAGACCCAGTACTTC. This gives the protein CASSWTGNGETQYF.

The chain uses TRBV4-3 and TRBJ2-5; D tentatively fits TRBD1 or TRBD2 (5 bases each). Trimming took off 4 bases at V and 4 bases at J, with 19 bases between the two ends. Germline values: CDR1 LGHNA, CDR2 YSLEER. The length of the CDR3 is 16 residues. DNA of the CDR3: TGCGCCAGCAGCCCCGTGGGGGTCGTTTTGGGAGAGACCCAGTACTTC. This sequence encodes CASSPVGVVLGETQYF.

This chain uses TRBV10-3 with TRBJ1-2; possible D gene TRBD1, 5 bases. Trimming removed 5 bases from V and 1 base from J, with 8 bases in between. The germline V gene encodes CDR1 ENHRY and CDR2 SYGVKD. The CDR3 spans 13 residues. CDR3: CAISRQNNYGYTF. The CDR3 nucleotides are TGTGCCATCAGTAGACAGAATAACTATGGCTACACCTTC.

In its sample, this clonotype was seen a few times. This chain connects TRBV7-9 to TRBJ2-5, with no clear D. Matching the DNA end better, TRBJ2-1 makes the J call doubtful. Germline V gene lookup returns CDR1 SEHNR and CDR2 FQNEAQ (reference sequence). The CDR3 has 14 residues. CDR3 in DNA: TGTGCCAGCAGCTTAGTGGTCGGAAGGAATGAGCAGTTCTTC. It codes for CASSLVVGRNEQFF.

This clonotype has just one count. The chain combines TRBV7-2 with TRBJ2-5; possibly TRBD2 for D (5 bases). Germline V gives CDR1 SGHTA, CDR2 FQGNSA. The CDR3 loop spans 14 amino acids. Trimming took off 0 bases at V and 5 bases at J, with 10 bases between the two ends. CDR3 DNA sequence: TGTGCCAGCAGCTTAGCGGACGGGGTTGAGACCCAGTACTTC. This sequence encodes CASSLADGVETQYF. The entire variable domain, with the rest obtained from reference TRBV7-2 and TRBJ2-5, is as follows: GAGVSQSPSNKVTEKGKDVELRCDPISGHTALYWYRQSLGQGLEFLIYFQGNSAPDKSGLPSDRFSAERTGGSVSTLTIQRTQQEDSAVYLCASSLADGVETQYFGPGTRLLVL.

The chain links TRBV5-5 to TRBJ2-5, with D unresolved. The CDR3 runs to 13 residues. CDR1 and CDR2 (germline): SGHKS, YYEKEE (reference sequence). V gave up 2 bases and J gave up 3 bases, with 8 bases separating them. The CDR3 nucleotides are TGTGCCAGCAGCTTCTTAGGAAAAGAGACCCAGTACTTC. This translates into CASSFLGKETQYF.

The chain employs TRBV2 and TRBJ1-2; 8 bases agree with TRBD1. Trimming cost V 6 bases and J 12 bases; bases outside gene matches: 9. Per germline, CDR1 SNHLY and CDR2 FYNNEI. The CDR3 is 12 residues long. The CDR3, as DNA: TGTGCCAGCAGCGAGGACAGGGTGGGCCACACCTTC. This sequence encodes CASSEDRVGHTF.

This clonotype was detected only a few times. This chain links TRBV19 with TRBJ1-2, with D possibly being TRBD1 (6 bases). CDR3 size: 14 residues. V lost 5 bases and J 5 bases, leaving 15 bases between the germline ends. Germline lookup yields CDR1 LNHDA and CDR2 SQIVND (reference sequence). CDR3 sequence: CASSAGGAGYGYTF. The CDR3 nucleotides read TGTGCCAGTAGTGCCGGGGGCGCGGGATATGGCTACACCTTC.

V gene TRBV18 combines with J gene TRBJ2-7, with 7 bases aligning to TRBD2. The V segment lost 0 bases and the J segment 2 bases; nucleotides outside the gene matches: 7. In germline, CDR1 is KGHSH, CDR2 LQKENI. This CDR3 region has 16 residues. The CDR3 DNA is TGTGCCAGCTCACCACCCCGCCAGGGAGGGACCTACGAGCAGTACTTC. Protein sequence: CASSPPRQGGTYEQYF.

This rearrangement joins TRBV20-1 to TRBJ2-5; 11 nucleotides match TRBD2. TRBJ2-7 matches the DNA end more closely, so the J call is doubtful. The CDR3 contains 16 residues. Germline V gives CDR1 DFQATT, CDR2 SNEGSKA (reference sequence). The CDR3 sequence is CSAREGTSGLFYEQYF. CDR3 DNA: TGCAGTGCTAGAGAAGGGACTAGCGGCCTTTTCTACGAGCAGTACTTC.

This clonotype was seen a handful of times. An end of the junction differs from the germline gene, which may be a read error. The chain joins TRBV24-1 to TRBJ2-1; 9 bases agree with TRBD2. Germline V gene data show CDR1 as KGHDR and CDR2 as SFDVKD. The CDR3 has 19 residues. The CDR3 region has the DNA TGTGCCACCAGCGATTCCGCCCCATTAGCGGGAGTACCCTACAATGAGCAGTTCTTC. Its protein product is CATSDSAPLAGVPYNEQFF.

This chain joins TRBV29-1 and TRBJ2-7; D is undetermined. CDR3 length: 11 residues. Looked up from germline, CDR1 is SQVTM and CDR2 is ANQGSEA. V was shortened by 7 bases and J by 5 bases, with 12 bases between the two germline ends. CDR3 loop: CSAALGNEQYF. CDR3 DNA: TGCAGCGCTGCCTTGGGTAACGAGCAGTACTTC.